These 2 T cell receptor beta chains originate from one sample sequenced in a study of shared clonotypes between healthy human individuals. Only in-frame clones appear in the TCRdb table, and some are missing; sequencing was by immunoSEQ multiplex PCR. The table includes 2,100,000 or so clones, around 95% detected once. Sequenced material: naive CD4+ T cells sorted from blood. The subset is: CD45RA+ positively selected. These receptors originate from a man aged 18 to 30 in good health.

The rearrangement uses TRBV7-9 and TRBJ1-2; 9 nucleotides match TRBD1. CDR1 is SEHNR, CDR2 FQNEAQ, per germline (reference sequence). CDR3 size: 17 residues. V shed 1 base and J 1 base; nucleotides not matched to a gene: 7. Here the CDR3 DNA reads TGTGCCAGCAGCTTAGGGGGACAGGGTCTCCATAACTATGGCTACACCTTC. Encoded protein: CASSLGGQGLHNYGYTF.

This chain connects TRBV2 to TRBJ2-4; D remains unclear. Germline V gene sequence: CDR1 SNHLY, CDR2 FYNNEI. This CDR3 contains 16 residues. V was pared by 6 bases and J by 1 base, with 16 bases between. The CDR3 region has the DNA TGTGCCAGCAGAGTACAGTCAATCGGGGCCAAAAACATTCAGTACTTC. Its translation is CASRVQSIGAKNIQYF. Variable domain in full (rest from reference TRBV2 and TRBJ2-4): EPEVTQTPSHQVTQMGQEVILRCVPISNHLYFYWYRQILGQKVEFLVSFYNNEISEKSEIFDDQFSVERPDGSNFTLKIRSTKLEDSAMYFCASRVQSIGAKNIQYFGAGTRLSVL.